Here is one T cell receptor beta chain with its context. The antigen this receptor binds is unknown. No qualities accompany the bases; no much larger clone lies one base away. From the cysteine up to the phenylalanine, the CDR3 has a length of 14 residues. The CDR3 DNA has 42 bases and is translated from base 1. CDR1 and CDR2 are drawn from the germline V gene: MDHEN, SYDVKM. The V end gives up 6 bases and the J end 6 bases, leaving 11 bases in the junction not matched to a gene. This sample stems from a study of cytomegalovirus exposure and HLA in healthy donors (dated by TCRdb to 2016 to 2017). With respect to the entire study: According to a later analysis, one platform produced both the 100 to 150 validation repertoires and the 670 or so repertoires of the first cohort. To predict cytomegalovirus infection status, the study combined high-throughput TCR immunosequencing, statistical association of individual TCRs with disease status, and machine learning. Besides the first cohort of around 670 subjects, a separate validation cohort made up of 120 different subjects was used. The study aimed to test whether signatures of past pathogen exposure could be identified by cataloging public T cell receptors. General conclusions and limits of the study: The study listed 170 or so TCR beta chains as associated with cytomegalovirus. A later analysis had no HLA typing for the validation cohort, so co-occurrence there was scored across all 110 or so repertoires. The classifier was reported to diagnose cytomegalovirus status with high specificity and sensitivity in both the original and validation cohorts. It was suggested by the authors that the approach could potentially be generalized to other disease states and immunological phenotypes. Subsequent analysis determined that TCRs grouped into clusters in the first cohort also showed a tendency toward co-occurrence across the 130 or so validation repertoires, and approximately 94% of cluster scores exceeded 0. Most TCR sequences were seen in very few donors, while some public TCRs were found in many individuals. Three of the identified cytomegalovirus-associated TCR beta chains were confirmed in vitro to be specific for cytomegalovirus antigens.

Library generation was performed with the immunoSEQ multiplex PCR assay. From the authors' description of their analysis: To diagnose cytomegalovirus status from the catalog of TCR beta chain sequences, a statistical classification framework was built. This is the immuneACCESS table as TCRdb keeps it, with only in-frame sequences that have V and J called. A part of the clones is gone; compared with another copy, unresolved V genes explain less than half, and the rest is unexplained. The DNA gave D and trimming, while V, J and clone size come from that table. A total of some 120,000 clones appear in this sample, approximately 89% of them only once. Of the sample, less than 1.5% is held by the ten largest clones. The donors belonged to the validation cohort of about 110 subjects, which was separate from the roughly 700-subject first cohort.

This chain is built from TRBV28 and TRBJ2-7; the central 7 bases match TRBD2. This TCR was recovered from a woman younger than 30 in good health and CMV-seronegative. The sample was PBMCs. The DNA is as follows: TGTGCCAGCAGACTAATTAGGTGGGGGGGCGAGCAGTACTTC. Translated, this is CASRLIRWGGEQYF.